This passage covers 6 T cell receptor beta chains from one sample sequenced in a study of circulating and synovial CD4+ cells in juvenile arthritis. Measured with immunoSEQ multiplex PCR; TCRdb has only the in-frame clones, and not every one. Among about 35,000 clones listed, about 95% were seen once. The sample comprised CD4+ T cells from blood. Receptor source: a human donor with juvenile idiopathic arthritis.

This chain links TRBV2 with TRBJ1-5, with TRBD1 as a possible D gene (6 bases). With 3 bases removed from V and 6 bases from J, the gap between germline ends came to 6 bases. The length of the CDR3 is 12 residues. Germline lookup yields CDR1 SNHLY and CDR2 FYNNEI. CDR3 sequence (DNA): TGTGCCAGCAGTGAGGGGGCTCAGCCCCAGCATTTT. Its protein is CASSEGAQPQHF.

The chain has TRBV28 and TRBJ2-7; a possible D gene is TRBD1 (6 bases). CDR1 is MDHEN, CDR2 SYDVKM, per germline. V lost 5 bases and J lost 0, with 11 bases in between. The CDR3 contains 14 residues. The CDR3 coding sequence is TGTGCCAGCAGTCCCCGGACAGACTCCTACGAGCAGTACTTC. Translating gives CASSPRTDSYEQYF.

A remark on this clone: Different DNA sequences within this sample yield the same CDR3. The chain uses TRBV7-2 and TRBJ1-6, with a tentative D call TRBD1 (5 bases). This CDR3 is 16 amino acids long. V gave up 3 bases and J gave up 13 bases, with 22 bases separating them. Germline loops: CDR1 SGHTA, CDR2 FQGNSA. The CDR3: CASSLLGQSLVSPLHF. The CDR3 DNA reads TGTGCCAGCAGCTTGCTGGGGCAGTCCCTAGTCTCCCCCCTCCACTTT.

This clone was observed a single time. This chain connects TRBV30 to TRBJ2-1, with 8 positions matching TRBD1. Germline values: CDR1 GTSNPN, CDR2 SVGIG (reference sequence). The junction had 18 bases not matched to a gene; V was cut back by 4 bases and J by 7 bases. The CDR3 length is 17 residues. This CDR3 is CAWNDRGDPNLRNEQFF. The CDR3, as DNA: TGTGCCTGGAACGACAGGGGAGATCCAAATTTAAGGAATGAGCAGTTCTTC.

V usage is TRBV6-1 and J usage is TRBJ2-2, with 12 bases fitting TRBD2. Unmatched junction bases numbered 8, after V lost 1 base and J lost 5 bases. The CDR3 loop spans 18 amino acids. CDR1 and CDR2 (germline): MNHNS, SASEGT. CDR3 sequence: CASSEVPSGGARTGELFF. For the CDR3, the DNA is TGTGCCAGCAGTGAAGTCCCTAGCGGGGGGGCGAGGACCGGGGAGCTGTTTTTT.

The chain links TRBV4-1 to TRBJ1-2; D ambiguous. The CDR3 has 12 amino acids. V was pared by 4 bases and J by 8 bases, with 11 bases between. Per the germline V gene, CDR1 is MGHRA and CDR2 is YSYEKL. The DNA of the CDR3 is TGCGCCAGCAGCCCTCCCCCCGGGGGCTACACCTTC. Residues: CASSPPPGGYTF.